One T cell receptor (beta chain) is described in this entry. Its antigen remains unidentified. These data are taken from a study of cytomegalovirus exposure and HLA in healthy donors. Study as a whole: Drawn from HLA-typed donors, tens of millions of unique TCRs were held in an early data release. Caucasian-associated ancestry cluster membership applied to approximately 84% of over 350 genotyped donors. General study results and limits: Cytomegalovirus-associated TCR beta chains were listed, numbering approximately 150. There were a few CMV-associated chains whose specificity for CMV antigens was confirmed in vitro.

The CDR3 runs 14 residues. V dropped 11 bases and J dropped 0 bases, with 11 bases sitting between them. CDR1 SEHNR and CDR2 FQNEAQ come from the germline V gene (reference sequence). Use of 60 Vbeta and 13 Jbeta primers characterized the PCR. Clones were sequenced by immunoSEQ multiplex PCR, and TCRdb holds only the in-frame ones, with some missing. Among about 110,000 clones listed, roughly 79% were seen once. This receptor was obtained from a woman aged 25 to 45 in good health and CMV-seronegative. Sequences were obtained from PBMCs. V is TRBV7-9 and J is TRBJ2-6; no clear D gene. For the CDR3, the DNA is TGTGCCCTTCTCCAGGTCTCTGGGGCCAACGTCCTGACTTTC. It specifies CALLQVSGANVLTF.